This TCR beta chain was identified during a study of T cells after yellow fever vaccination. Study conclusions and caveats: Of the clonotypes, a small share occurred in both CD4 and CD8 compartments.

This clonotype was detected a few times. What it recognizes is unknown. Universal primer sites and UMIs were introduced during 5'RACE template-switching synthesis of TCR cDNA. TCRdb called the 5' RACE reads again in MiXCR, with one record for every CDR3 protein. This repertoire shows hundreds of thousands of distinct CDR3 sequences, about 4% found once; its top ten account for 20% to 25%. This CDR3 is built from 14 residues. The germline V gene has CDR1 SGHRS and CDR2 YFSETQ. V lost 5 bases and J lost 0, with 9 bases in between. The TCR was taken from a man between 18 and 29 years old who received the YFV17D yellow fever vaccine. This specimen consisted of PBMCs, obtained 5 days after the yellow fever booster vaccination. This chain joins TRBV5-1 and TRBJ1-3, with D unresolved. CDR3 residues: CASRDGFSGNTIYF. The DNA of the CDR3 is TGCGCCAGCAGGGACGGTTTCTCTGGAAACACCATATATTTT.